This T cell receptor beta chain emerged from a study of T-cell memory formation after mild COVID-19. Study context: TCR clusters were largely donor specific.

A 5'RACE reaction primed in the constant segment made cDNA libraries of TCR alpha and TCR beta, and these carried sample barcodes and UMIs. MiXCR was run by TCRdb on the 5' RACE reads, yielding one entry per CDR3 protein. The sample holds 200,000 to 300,000 distinct CDR3 sequences, less than 20% seen once. This clonotype was counted between two and nine times. The antigen is not known. CDR3 length equals 14 residues. Germline V gene lookup returns CDR1 MNHEY and CDR2 SVGEGT. J lost 0 bases, V lost 5 bases, and 2 bases had no gene match. Regarding the study as a whole: Nothing confirmed that second-wave clones peaking on day 37 were specific for SARS-CoV-2.

Sequencing input: PBMCs or a T cell subset sorted from them (not recorded which). The chain uses TRBV6-2 or TRBV6-3 and TRBJ2-3, with TRBD2 matching 7 bases. The TCR sequence derives from an adult woman who had mild COVID-19 (a few samples of this study predate the infection). Cell type and time point are not known. CDR3 sequence reads: CASSRSGSTDTQYF. CDR3 coding DNA: TGTGCCAGCAGTCGTAGCGGGAGCACAGATACGCAGTATTTT.